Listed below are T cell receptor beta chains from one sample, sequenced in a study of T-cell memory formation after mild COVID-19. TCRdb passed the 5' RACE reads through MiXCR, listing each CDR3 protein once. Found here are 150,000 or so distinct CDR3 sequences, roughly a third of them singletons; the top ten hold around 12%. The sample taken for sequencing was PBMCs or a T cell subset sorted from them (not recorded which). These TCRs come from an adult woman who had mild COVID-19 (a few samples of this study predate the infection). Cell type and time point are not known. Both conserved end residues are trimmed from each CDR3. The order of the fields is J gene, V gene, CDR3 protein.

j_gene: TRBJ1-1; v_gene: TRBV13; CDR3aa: ASSSQRLSVVEPEAF
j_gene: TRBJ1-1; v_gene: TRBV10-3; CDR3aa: AISEDRGRSFSTEAF
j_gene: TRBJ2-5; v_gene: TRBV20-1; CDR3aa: SARPGGQETQY
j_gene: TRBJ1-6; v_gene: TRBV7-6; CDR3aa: ASSLDGQVNSPLH
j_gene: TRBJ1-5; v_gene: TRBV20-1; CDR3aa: SARRGPTNQPQH
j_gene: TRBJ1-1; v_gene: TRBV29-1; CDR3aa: SADREYTEAF
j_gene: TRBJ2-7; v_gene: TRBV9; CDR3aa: ASSVAGGDPYEQY
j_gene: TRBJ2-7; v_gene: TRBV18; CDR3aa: ASSPNSGSEQY
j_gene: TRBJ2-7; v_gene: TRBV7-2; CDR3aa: ASSFTPGSGSSYEQY
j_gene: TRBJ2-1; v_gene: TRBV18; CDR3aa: ASSPPQAGDHNEQF
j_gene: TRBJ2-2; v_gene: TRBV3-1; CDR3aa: ASSQLGEVTGELF
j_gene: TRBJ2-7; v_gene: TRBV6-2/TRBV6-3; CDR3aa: ASSYVPDRGADEQY
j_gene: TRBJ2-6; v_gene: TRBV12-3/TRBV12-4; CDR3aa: ASSPGDSLYGANVLT
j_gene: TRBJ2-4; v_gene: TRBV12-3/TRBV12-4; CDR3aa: ASSLYSGLAKNIQY
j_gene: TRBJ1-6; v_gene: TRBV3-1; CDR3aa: ASRSGKNSPLH
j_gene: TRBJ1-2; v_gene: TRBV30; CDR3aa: AWKPRQGGDGYGYT
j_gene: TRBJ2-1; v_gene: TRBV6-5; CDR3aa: ASSYWTSGDEQF
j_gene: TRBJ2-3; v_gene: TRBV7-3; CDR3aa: ASSDTVSDTQY
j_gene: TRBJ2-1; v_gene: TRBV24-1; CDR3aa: ATSDSPGLADGQF
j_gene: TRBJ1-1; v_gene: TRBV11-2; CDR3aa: ASSLGSANTEAF
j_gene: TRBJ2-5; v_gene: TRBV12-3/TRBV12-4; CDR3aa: ASTTLRKETQY
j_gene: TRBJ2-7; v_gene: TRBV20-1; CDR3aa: SASWGQGYEQY
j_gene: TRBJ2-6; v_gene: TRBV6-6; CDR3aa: ASRNPGPTLSGANVLT
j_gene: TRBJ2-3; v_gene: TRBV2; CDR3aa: ASSVNRADTQY
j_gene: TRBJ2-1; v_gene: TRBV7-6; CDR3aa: ASSSGLAGAKTGEQF
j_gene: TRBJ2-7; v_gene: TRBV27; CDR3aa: ASTLIAGGYEQY
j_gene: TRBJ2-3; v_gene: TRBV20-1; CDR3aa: SARDVDTDTQY
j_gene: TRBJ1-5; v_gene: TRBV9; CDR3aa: ASSVSPKWEQPQH
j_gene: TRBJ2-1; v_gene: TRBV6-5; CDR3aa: ASTSVAGGPGNEQF